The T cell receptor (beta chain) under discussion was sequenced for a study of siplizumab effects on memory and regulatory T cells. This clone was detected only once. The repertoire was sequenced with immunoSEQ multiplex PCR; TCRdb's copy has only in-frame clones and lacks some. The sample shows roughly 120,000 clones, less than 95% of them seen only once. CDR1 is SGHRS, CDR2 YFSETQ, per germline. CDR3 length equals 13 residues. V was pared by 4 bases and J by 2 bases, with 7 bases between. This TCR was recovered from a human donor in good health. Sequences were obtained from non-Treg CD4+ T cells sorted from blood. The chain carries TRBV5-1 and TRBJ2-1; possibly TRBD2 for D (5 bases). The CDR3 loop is CASSPGTYNEQFF. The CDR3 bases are TGCGCCAGCAGCCCCGGGACCTACAATGAGCAGTTCTTC.